These 26 T cell receptor beta chains came from one sample sequenced in a study of neurological immune-mediated disorders. This sample's time point: longitudinal time-point 2. TCRdb used MiXCR to reprocess the 5' RACE reads, holding one entry per CDR3 protein. Among more than 55,000 distinct CDR3 sequences listed, less than 10% were seen once. Sample: PBMCs. Source of these receptors: a young man in good health.

The chain carries TRBV7-6 and TRBJ1-2; TRBD1 is a possible D gene (5 bases). This CDR3 contains 14 residues. V lost 1 base and J lost 4, with 10 bases in between. Germline CDR1 is SGHVS and CDR2 is FNYEAQ. The DNA for the CDR3 is TGTGCCAGCAGCTTAGAAGAGGGGACCTATGGCTACACCTTC. It codes for CASSLEEGTYGYTF.

This clonotype was recorded at least ten times. This CDR3 reads CSAVSSGSLFEQFF. The CDR3 region has the DNA TGCAGTGCTGTTTCTAGCGGGAGTTTATTTGAGCAGTTCTTC. The rearrangement joins TRBV20-1 to TRBJ2-1, with 10 bases matching TRBD2. This CDR3 is 14 amino acids long. V lost 5 bases, J lost 9 bases, and 10 bases stayed unmatched. Germline CDR1 is DFQATT and CDR2 is SNEGSKA (reference sequence).

With regard to this clonotype: The junction departs from the called germline gene at one end, perhaps through a read error. The chain recombines TRBV12-3 or TRBV12-4 with TRBJ1-1; 9 bases map to TRBD1. The CDR3 runs 17 residues. The CDR3 is CASSPHRGRVMNSEAFF. The CDR3 DNA follows: TGTGCCAGCAGTCCCCACAGGGGGCGGGTAATGAACTCTGAAGCTTTCTTT.

This clonotype was recorded at least ten times. The chain recombines TRBV5-1 with TRBJ2-3; D is unresolved. The germline gives CDR1 SGHRS, CDR2 YFSETQ. Between the trimmed V and J ends, which lost 0 bases and 2 bases, there was a span of 10 bases. CDR3 size: 15 residues. In DNA, the CDR3 is TGCGCCAGCAGCTTGGCTGGGGTACTCACAGATACGCAGTATTTT. Protein: CASSLAGVLTDTQYF.

This clonotype was counted many times. This chain joins TRBV12-3 or TRBV12-4 and TRBJ1-2; tentative D call: TRBD1 (6 bases). The CDR3 is 15 amino acids. Trimming removed 5 bases at V and 5 bases at J, with 18 bases between. The CDR3 loop reads CASSRTGLGGYGYTF. DNA of the CDR3: TGTGCCAGCAGTCGTACAGGGTTAGGAGGATATGGCTACACCTTC.

This clonotype has just a few counts. The chain employs TRBV20-1 and TRBJ2-5; no clear D gene. The CDR3 has 15 amino acids. Germline V gene data show CDR1 as DFQATT and CDR2 as SNEGSKA (reference sequence). Trimming took off 0 bases at V and 1 base at J, with 12 bases between the two ends. As DNA, the CDR3 is TGCAGTGCTAGAGATTGGGCCGGATTCCAAGAGACCCAGTACTTC. Amino acid sequence: CSARDWAGFQETQYF.

This clonotype was seen repeatedly, ten times or more. The rearrangement joins TRBV11-2 to TRBJ2-3; tentatively, D is TRBD1 or TRBD2 (5 bases each). This CDR3 is 14 amino acids long. Germline lookup yields CDR1 SGHAT and CDR2 FQNNGV. V was pared by 7 bases and J by 6 bases, with 17 bases between. The CDR3 nucleotides read TGTGCCAGCACCACCGTGGGGGTTAAGGATACGCAGTATTTT. It translates to CASTTVGVKDTQYF.

Many counts were recorded for this clonotype. The CDR3 DNA sequence: TGTGCCAGCTCACGCCGTCTAAATGAGCAGTTCTTC. Translating it yields CASSRRLNEQFF. The rearrangement links TRBV18 to TRBJ2-1; D is unclear. Deletions cut 4 bases from V and 7 bases from J, with 8 bases between. The CDR3 runs 12 residues. The germline CDR1 and CDR2 sequences are KGHSH and LQKENI. The full variable domain, its missing parts supplied by reference TRBV18 and TRBJ2-1, is NAGVMQNPRHLVRRRGQEARLRCSPMKGHSHVYWYRQLPEEGLKFMVYLQKENIIDESGMPKERFSAEFPKEGPSILRIQQVVRGDSAAYFCASSRRLNEQFFGPGTRLTVL.

This clonotype was found many times. V usage is TRBV5-5 and J usage is TRBJ2-6; no firm D call. CDR3 length: 13 amino acids. V was shortened by 5 bases and J by 2 bases, with 5 bases between the two germline ends. Germline V gene lookup returns CDR1 SGHKS and CDR2 YYEKEE (reference sequence). CDR3 residues: CASRPAGANVLTF. Written as DNA, the CDR3 is TGTGCCAGCAGACCGGCTGGGGCCAACGTCCTGACTTTC.

Ten or more counts support this clonotype. V gene TRBV20-1 combines with J gene TRBJ2-3; D possibly corresponds to TRBD2 (5 bases). The V end was cut by 6 bases, the J end by 2 bases, with 9 bases between. Germline lookup yields CDR1 DFQATT and CDR2 SNEGSKA (reference sequence). This CDR3 is 12 amino acids long. CDR3 sequence: CSAPGDTDTQYF. CDR3 nucleotides: TGCAGTGCCCCCGGGGACACAGATACGCAGTATTTT.

V and J are TRBV28 and TRBJ2-5; D is possibly TRBD1 or TRBD2 (5 bases each). This CDR3 has 15 amino acids. V dropped 4 bases and J dropped 4 bases, with 16 bases sitting between them. Germline assignment: CDR1 MDHEN and CDR2 SYDVKM. The CDR3 spells CASSWDQGPRETQYF. In DNA, the CDR3 is TGTGCCAGCAGTTGGGACCAGGGACCTCGAGAGACCCAGTACTTC.

This clonotype was seen at least ten times. This chain uses TRBV5-4 with TRBJ2-3, with TRBD2 matching over 8 bases. Germline V gives CDR1 SGHNT, CDR2 YYREEE (reference sequence). V dropped 5 bases and J dropped 4; count of bases not matched to a gene: 9. The length of the CDR3 is 15 residues. The DNA for the CDR3 is TGTGCCAGCAGTTCGGGACTAGTAGCTCCAGATACGCAGTATTTT. Its protein product is CASSSGLVAPDTQYF.

The sample holds many counts of this clonotype. The chain uses TRBV28 and TRBJ1-2, with a tentative D call TRBD1 (6 bases). The CDR3 totals 12 residues. Germline assignment: CDR1 MDHEN and CDR2 SYDVKM. Deletions cut 3 bases from V and 6 bases from J, with 8 bases between. The CDR3 spells CASSLGHNGYTF. DNA of the CDR3: TGTGCCAGCAGTTTGGGACATAATGGCTACACCTTC.

This clonotype was picked up many times. The gene calls are TRBV12-3 or TRBV12-4 and TRBJ2-5; possible D gene TRBD1, 5 bases. Trimming took off 6 bases at V and 3 bases at J, with 23 bases between the two ends. The CDR3 is 17 amino acids. The CDR3 here is CASSPKLDSQIEETQYF. The CDR3 region has the DNA TGTGCCAGCAGCCCTAAACTCGACAGTCAGATAGAAGAGACCCAGTACTTC.

The CDR3 nucleotides read TGTGCCAGCAGTAGAGGGGTTCAGTACTTC. The encoded protein is CASSRGVQYF. V and J are TRBV28 and TRBJ2-4; possibly TRBD1 or TRBD2 for D (5 bases each). The CDR3 has 10 amino acids. Germline assignment: CDR1 MDHEN and CDR2 SYDVKM. Trimming removed 5 bases at V and 11 bases at J, with 7 bases between.

This clonotype was seen at least ten times. This chain links TRBV10-3 with TRBJ2-7, with 13 bases matching TRBD2. The CDR3 loop spans 15 amino acids. Unmatched junction bases numbered 4, after V lost 6 bases and J lost 2 bases. CDR1 is ENHRY and CDR2 is SYGVKD in the germline V gene. CDR3 DNA: TGTGCCATCAGAACCGGGACTAGCGGGACCTACGAGCAGTACTTC. This translates into CAIRTGTSGTYEQYF.

At least ten counts were recorded for this clonotype. The chain links TRBV28 to TRBJ2-3; 13 bases line up with TRBD2. The J segment lost 4 bases and the V segment lost 1 base, leaving 8 bases of the junction unmatched. This CDR3 comprises 18 residues. The germline V gene has CDR1 MDHEN and CDR2 SYDVKM. The CDR3 nucleotides are TGTGCCAGCAGTTTATTTAGACTAGCGGGAGGACACTCAGATACGCAGTATTTT. Translated, it gives CASSLFRLAGGHSDTQYF.

This clonotype was counted ten times or more. The rearrangement links TRBV5-1 to TRBJ2-5; perhaps TRBD2 as D (7 bases). CDR3 length: 17 residues. Trimming took 7 bases from V and 2 from J, leaving 24 bases between them. CDR1 is SGHRS, CDR2 YFSETQ, per germline. The CDR3 loop reads CASRGVQPGGQQETQYF. In DNA form, the CDR3 reads TGCGCCAGCCGGGGGGTGCAACCGGGGGGACAACAAGAGACCCAGTACTTC.

This clonotype was recorded many times. The V and J genes are TRBV29-1 and TRBJ2-5; no firm D call. V was trimmed by 4 bases and J by 5 bases, leaving 11 bases between them. CDR3 length equals 12 residues. Germline V gives CDR1 SQVTM, CDR2 ANQGSEA. CDR3 protein: CSVGALGETQYF. CDR3 DNA sequence: TGCAGCGTTGGTGCGTTAGGGGAGACCCAGTACTTC.

At least ten counts were recorded for this clonotype. The V gene is TRBV5-1, the J gene TRBJ2-3, with a possible D match to TRBD1 (6 bases). V was shortened by 4 bases and J by 2 bases, with 11 bases between the two germline ends. This CDR3 region has 14 residues. CDR1 and CDR2 (germline): SGHRS, YFSETQ. The CDR3 DNA reads TGCGCCAGCAGCATCGGACAGATCACAGATACGCAGTATTTT. This sequence encodes CASSIGQITDTQYF.

This clonotype was counted ten times or more. The DNA of the CDR3 is TGCAGTGCGAGCCGGGGTGGGAGCTCCTACAATGAGCAGTTCTTC. Amino acids: CSASRGGSSYNEQFF. This chain joins TRBV20-1 and TRBJ2-1, with a possible D match to TRBD2 (5 bases). With 6 bases removed from V and 0 bases from J, the gap between germline ends came to 15 bases. Germline CDR1 DFQATT, CDR2 SNEGSKA (reference sequence). CDR3 length: 15 residues.

This clonotype was counted many times. V is TRBV29-1 and J is TRBJ2-1; TRBD2 matches at 8 bases. Germline V CDR1 and CDR2: SQVTM, ANQGSEA. The CDR3 is 12 residues long. J was trimmed by 12 bases and V by 2 bases; bases with no gene match: 6. This CDR3 is CSVESSGGGQFF. In nucleotides, the CDR3 is TGCAGCGTTGAATCGTCGGGAGGGGGGCAGTTCTTC.

This clonotype was recorded at least ten times. The genes are TRBV6-5 and TRBJ1-5; tentative D call: TRBD1 (6 bases). Germline V gene lookup returns CDR1 MNHEY and CDR2 SVGAGI. The V and J ends lost 0 bases and 4 bases respectively, with 7 bases between them. This CDR3 is built from 14 residues. In DNA, the CDR3 is TGTGCCAGCAGTTACTCTAGGGGGAATCAGCCCCAGCATTTT. Translated, it gives CASSYSRGNQPQHF.

V usage is TRBV30 and J usage is TRBJ1-1; the D is unclear. Between the trimmed V and J ends, which lost 4 bases and 3 bases, there was a span of 15 bases. The CDR3 contains 14 residues. CDR1 is GTSNPN, CDR2 SVGIG, per germline (reference sequence). The DNA for the CDR3 is TGTGCCTGGATTCTCTATGCAGGAGACACTGAAGCTTTCTTT. The encoded protein is CAWILYAGDTEAFF.

This clonotype was counted at least ten times. V gene TRBV28 combines with J gene TRBJ2-3; TRBD2 agrees at 8 bases. V trimming: 3 bases; J trimming: 2 bases; junction bases outside the gene matches: 7. This CDR3 has 16 residues. Germline V gene data show CDR1 as MDHEN and CDR2 as SYDVKM. CDR3 sequence reads: CASSLRVAGITDTQYF. The CDR3, as DNA: TGTGCCAGCAGTTTGAGGGTAGCGGGGATCACAGATACGCAGTATTTT. Full variable domain (missing parts from reference TRBV28 and TRBJ2-3): DVKVTQSSRYLVKRTGEKVFLECVQDMDHENMFWYRQDPGLGLRLIYFSYDVKMKEKGDIPEGYSVSREKKERFSLILESASTNQTSMYLCASSLRVAGITDTQYFGPGTRLTVL.

The chain couples TRBV5-1 to TRBJ2-1, with D perhaps TRBD1 (6 bases). This CDR3 contains 15 residues. Germline-derived CDR1 and CDR2 are SGHRS and YFSETQ. Deletions cut 2 bases from V and 1 base from J, with 10 bases between. Written as DNA, the CDR3 is TGCGCCAGCAGCTTTTCAGGGGATTCCTACAATGAGCAGTTCTTC. The encoded protein is CASSFSGDSYNEQFF.